These 31 T cell receptor beta chains came from one sample sequenced in a study of T-cell memory formation after mild COVID-19. MiXCR was run by TCRdb on the 5' RACE reads, yielding one entry per CDR3 protein. The data show about 210,000 distinct CDR3 sequences, roughly 10% seen once. The sample comprised PBMCs or a T cell subset sorted from them (not recorded which). These receptor sequences come from a man aged 18-30 years who had mild COVID-19 (a few samples of this study predate the infection). Cell type and time point are not known.

The chain uses TRBV6-6 and TRBJ1-5; D possibly corresponds to TRBD1 (6 bases). CDR3 length: 16 residues. Germline-derived CDR1 and CDR2 are MNHNY and SVGAGI (reference sequence). Between the trimmed V and J ends, which lost 3 bases and 2 bases, there was a span of 14 bases. The DNA for the CDR3 is TGTGCCAGCAGTTATCCTACGGGACAAGGCAATCAGCCCCAGCATTTT. Residues: CASSYPTGQGNQPQHF.

This clonotype was seen a handful of times. The rearrangement uses TRBV7-2 and TRBJ2-5; possible D gene TRBD1, 6 bases. V lost 2 bases to trimming and J lost 4 bases, with 8 bases between them. Germline V lookup: CDR1 SGHTA, CDR2 FQGNSA. This CDR3 spans 13 amino acids. CDR3 sequence: CASSLLQGETQYF. In nucleotides, the CDR3 is TGTGCCAGCAGCTTACTACAGGGAGAGACCCAGTACTTC.

Comment on this clonotype: The junction departs from germline at one end; a sequencing error may be responsible. The J gene is TRBJ2-2, the V gene TRBV12-3 or TRBV12-4, with D unresolved. This CDR3 contains 14 residues. The CDR3 region is CASSFLANAGELFF. The CDR3 region has the DNA TGTGCCAGCAGTTTTCTGGCGAACGCCGGGGAGCTGTTTTTT.

The chain combines TRBV7-8 with TRBJ2-3; D unclear. Trimming pared 4 bases from V and 4 bases from J, leaving 6 bases between. The germline V gene encodes CDR1 SGHVS and CDR2 FQNEAQ. CDR3 length: 12 residues. Here the CDR3 DNA reads TGTGCCAGCAGCTGGTCAGCAGATACGCAGTATTTT. Translation: CASSWSADTQYF.

The table lists this clonotype with a few counts. The chain joins TRBV3-1 to TRBJ1-1; D not certain. The CDR3 spans 12 residues. Germline CDR1 is LGHDT and CDR2 is YNNKEL (reference sequence). Between the trimmed V and J ends, which lost 1 base and 11 bases, there was a span of 11 bases. CDR3 in DNA: TGTGCCAGCAGCCAAGCTAACCGGGTCGCTTTCTTT. Translating it yields CASSQANRVAFF.

This clonotype was seen at least ten times. The V call is TRBV7-2, the J call TRBJ2-1, with TRBD2 matching 12 bases. Per the germline V gene, CDR1 is SGHTA and CDR2 is FQGNSA. The CDR3 totals 15 residues. The V segment lost 6 bases and the J segment 4 bases; nucleotides outside the gene matches: 4. CDR3 bases: TGTGCCAGCAGTCCGACTAGCGGGGGATACAATGAGCAGTTCTTC. Translated, it gives CASSPTSGGYNEQFF.

This clonotype has a handful of counts. The chain combines TRBV9 with TRBJ2-1, with a tentative D call TRBD1 (6 bases). The CDR3 is 15 residues long. Trimming cost V 4 bases and J 4 bases, with 15 bases left between them. Per the germline V gene, CDR1 is SGDLS and CDR2 is YYNGEE. CDR3 residues: CASSSPTGGYNEQFF. DNA of the CDR3: TGTGCCAGCAGCTCCCCGACAGGCGGTTACAATGAGCAGTTCTTC. The full variable domain, with the rest looked up from reference TRBV9 and TRBJ2-1, is DSGVTQTPKHLITATGQRVTLRCSPRSGDLSVYWYQQSLDQGLQFLIQYYNGEERAKGNILERFSAQQFPDLHSELNLSSLELGDSALYFCASSSPTGGYNEQFFGPGTRLTVL.

The table lists this clonotype with a few counts. The gene calls are TRBV12-3 or TRBV12-4 and TRBJ2-5; a possible D gene is TRBD2 (6 bases). V shed 6 bases and J shed 4 bases, with 12 bases lying between them. This CDR3 spans 13 amino acids. The DNA of the CDR3 is TGTGCCAGCAGGTTCGGGACTGCAGAGACCCAGTACTTC. As protein: CASRFGTAETQYF.

A few counts support this clonotype. The chain combines TRBV7-9 with TRBJ2-1, with 11 bases lining up with TRBD2. Germline values: CDR1 SEHNR, CDR2 FQNEAQ (reference sequence). The CDR3 consists of 18 residues. After removal of 7 bases from V and 4 bases from J, the junction contained 15 bases not matched to a gene. CDR3 DNA sequence: TGTGCCAGCACCCCCCACCCCAAACTAGCGGGGGCGTACAATGAGCAGTTCTTC. Translating gives CASTPHPKLAGAYNEQFF.

The chain has TRBV7-2 and TRBJ2-6; D unclear. V shed 5 bases and J shed 4 bases, with 9 bases lying between them. The germline gives CDR1 SGHTA, CDR2 FQGNSA. The CDR3 totals 14 residues. The CDR3: CASSLSRGANVLTF. DNA of the CDR3: TGTGCCAGCAGCCTATCTAGAGGGGCCAACGTCCTGACTTTC.

This clonotype was seen many times. The chain is built from TRBV6-5 and TRBJ2-7, with 12 bases lining up with TRBD2. This CDR3 spans 15 amino acids. V lost 2 bases, J lost 7 bases, and 6 bases stayed unmatched. Germline V gene lookup returns CDR1 MNHEY and CDR2 SVGAGI. CDR3 amino acids: CASSYTLAGGLEQYF. CDR3 DNA: TGTGCCAGCAGTTACACCCTAGCGGGGGGGCTAGAGCAGTACTTC.

The table lists this clonotype with a few counts. The chain links TRBV6-1 to TRBJ1-6; D is possibly TRBD1 (6 bases). The germline gives CDR1 MNHNS, CDR2 SASEGT. The CDR3 loop spans 14 amino acids. V gave up 5 bases and J gave up 11 bases, with 16 bases separating them. The DNA for the CDR3 is TGTGCCAGCAGTTCTTACAGGGCATTCGCACCCCTCCACTTT. It codes for CASSSYRAFAPLHF.

This chain connects TRBV5-1 to TRBJ2-5, with D perhaps matching TRBD1 or TRBD2 (5 bases each). In germline, CDR1 is SGHRS, CDR2 YFSETQ. The CDR3 contains 14 residues. V was clipped by 5 bases and J by 5 bases, with 16 bases between them. The CDR3 is CASSPWGTGETQYF. CDR3 nucleotides: TGCGCCAGCAGTCCCTGGGGCACGGGGGAGACCCAGTACTTC.

This clonotype was picked up a small number of times. This chain connects TRBV20-1 to TRBJ2-5; D is unclear. With 4 bases removed from V and 3 bases from J, the gap between germline ends came to 9 bases. Germline lookup yields CDR1 DFQATT and CDR2 SNEGSKA (reference sequence). The CDR3 contains 12 residues. In DNA form, the CDR3 reads TGCAGTGCTAACCTTGGAAAAGAGACCCAGTACTTC. Amino acid sequence: CSANLGKETQYF.

This rearrangement joins TRBV6-5 to TRBJ2-3, with D possibly being TRBD2 (6 bases). The CDR3 runs to 15 residues. CDR1 MNHEY and CDR2 SVGAGI come from the germline V gene. V lost 2 bases and J 7 bases, leaving 16 bases between the germline ends. CDR3 bases: TGTGCCAGCAGTTACCTCAAAACTAGCTCTTATACGCAGTATTTT. It is translated as CASSYLKTSSYTQYF.

The chain has TRBV5-1 and TRBJ2-3, with D tentatively TRBD1 or TRBD2 (7 bases each). CDR3 length: 15 residues. Germline V gene lookup returns CDR1 SGHRS and CDR2 YFSETQ. V lost 3 bases and J 2 bases, leaving 13 bases between the germline ends. The CDR3 loop is CASSSGGQLTDTQYF. The CDR3 DNA reads as TGCGCCAGCAGCTCGGGGGGACAGCTCACAGATACGCAGTATTTT.

This clonotype was found a few times. The rearrangement uses TRBV7-2 and TRBJ1-6; D remains unclear. Germline-derived CDR1 and CDR2 are SGHTA and FQGNSA. Trimming cost V 0 bases and J 13 bases, with 16 bases left between them. The CDR3 runs 15 residues. DNA for the CDR3: TGTGCCAGCAGCTTAGCCGGACGCGAATTGAACCCCCTCCACTTT. Protein: CASSLAGRELNPLHF. Full variable domain (rest looked up from reference TRBV7-2 and TRBJ1-6): GAGVSQSPSNKVTEKGKDVELRCDPISGHTALYWYRQSLGQGLEFLIYFQGNSAPDKSGLPSDRFSAERTGGSVSTLTIQRTQQEDSAVYLCASSLAGRELNPLHFGNGTRLTVT.

This clonotype appeared a few times. The chain links TRBV5-1 to TRBJ1-5; possible D gene TRBD1, 6 bases. Germline V gives CDR1 SGHRS, CDR2 YFSETQ. This CDR3 is built from 15 residues. V was shortened by 1 base and J by 7 bases, with 15 bases between the two germline ends. The CDR3, as DNA: TGCGCCAGCAGCTTGAACGGGGGCGGGGAGCAGCCCCAGCATTTT. Translation: CASSLNGGGEQPQHF.

Concerning this clonotype itself: At one end, the junction sequence differs from germline, possibly due to a read error. The chain is built from TRBV20-1 and TRBJ2-3, with D possibly matching TRBD2 (5 bases). This CDR3 has 14 residues. CDR1 is DFQATT and CDR2 is SNEGSKA in the germline V gene (reference sequence). The CDR3 DNA is TGCAGTACTAGAGATCCTCCTAGCACAGATACGCAGTATTTT. Translated: CSTRDPPSTDTQYF.

This clonotype was found many times. The chain is built from TRBV7-3 and TRBJ2-7; the D is unclear. Germline lookup yields CDR1 SGHTA and CDR2 FQGTGA. The CDR3 totals 13 residues. V shed 5 bases and J shed 6 bases, with 14 bases lying between them. The CDR3 loop is CASSPSSLGEQYF. The DNA of the CDR3 is TGTGCCAGCAGCCCCTCTTCCCTGGGCGAGCAGTACTTC.

This clonotype was observed a handful of times. The chain has TRBV28 and TRBJ1-1, with TRBD1 identical over 8 bases. The CDR3 totals 15 residues. With 4 bases clipped from V and 1 base from J, the junction kept 5 bases outside the gene matches. Germline loops: CDR1 MDHEN, CDR2 SYDVKM. The CDR3 sequence is CASSSSGTGNTEAFF. CDR3 sequence (DNA): TGTGCCAGCAGTTCGTCCGGGACAGGGAACACTGAAGCTTTCTTT.

The table lists this clonotype with a few counts. This sequence joins TRBV4-3 and TRBJ2-2, with no clear D. Germline values: CDR1 LGHNA, CDR2 YSLEER. This CDR3 is built from 16 residues. Trimming removed 0 bases from V and 6 bases from J, with 14 bases in between. CDR3 coding DNA: TGCGCCAGCAGCCAAGATGACCTACCGAGAGCCGGGGAGCTGTTTTTT. It translates to CASSQDDLPRAGELFF.

The chain joins TRBV28 to TRBJ1-1, with 8 bases identical to TRBD1. Looked up from germline, CDR1 is MDHEN and CDR2 is SYDVKM. The CDR3 is made up of 12 amino acids. V lost 2 bases, J lost 9 bases, and 2 bases stayed unmatched. DNA for the CDR3: TGTGCCAGCAGTTTAGGACAGGGACAAGCTTTCTTT. Protein sequence: CASSLGQGQAFF. Looking up the rest from reference TRBV28 and TRBJ1-1 gives the full variable domain: DVKVTQSSRYLVKRTGEKVFLECVQDMDHENMFWYRQDPGLGLRLIYFSYDVKMKEKGDIPEGYSVSREKKERFSLILESASTNQTSMYLCASSLGQGQAFFGQGTRLTVV.

The chain recombines TRBV4-3 with TRBJ1-2; D is ambiguous. Germline V lookup: CDR1 LGHNA, CDR2 YSLEER. The CDR3 covers 13 residues. V gave up 0 bases and J gave up 6 bases, with 8 bases separating them. The CDR3 region has the DNA TGCGCCAGCAGCCAAGATGGGCCAGATGGCTACACCTTC. Its protein is CASSQDGPDGYTF.

This clonotype was detected many times. The chain carries TRBV12-3 or TRBV12-4 and TRBJ2-7, with D unclear. V was shortened by 7 bases and J by 2 bases, with 15 bases between the two germline ends. CDR3 length: 14 amino acids. The CDR3 DNA sequence: TGTGCCAGCAACAAAGACCTACCCCCCTACGAGCAGTACTTC. As protein: CASNKDLPPYEQYF.

V and J are TRBV2 and TRBJ2-7; 9 nucleotides line up with TRBD1. Trimming cost V 6 bases and J 3 bases; bases outside gene matches: 6. This CDR3 comprises 14 residues. Per the germline V gene, CDR1 is SNHLY and CDR2 is FYNNEI. The CDR3 loop reads CASSPGTGYYEQYV. DNA of the CDR3: TGTGCCAGCAGCCCCGGGACAGGGTACTACGAGCAGTACGTC.

The rearrangement joins TRBV5-8 to TRBJ2-3; TRBD2 is a possible D gene (5 bases). The CDR3 has 16 amino acids. Trimming removed 0 bases from V and 6 bases from J, with 17 bases in between. Germline assignment: CDR1 SGHTS and CDR2 YDEGEE. The CDR3 DNA sequence: TGTGCCAGCAGCTTGGGGTATTCCGGGGTGGCGGATACGCAGTATTTT. Protein sequence: CASSLGYSGVADTQYF.

The V gene is TRBV7-3, the J gene TRBJ2-1, with 9 bases that match TRBD1. There are 14 residues in the CDR3. CDR1 is SGHTA and CDR2 is FQGTGA in the germline V gene. Unmatched junction bases numbered 4, after V lost 5 bases and J lost 5 bases. CDR3 residues: CASSPGQGNNEQFF. DNA for the CDR3: TGTGCCAGCAGCCCGGGACAGGGTAACAATGAGCAGTTCTTC.

This clonotype came up many times. The rearrangement joins TRBV9 to TRBJ2-2; D gene unclear. The germline V gene has CDR1 SGDLS and CDR2 YYNGEE. CDR3 size: 13 residues. Trimming removed 2 bases at V and 2 bases at J, with 4 bases between. CDR3 in amino acids: CASSVDNTGELFF. CDR3 DNA: TGTGCCAGCAGCGTTGACAACACCGGGGAGCTGTTTTTT.

This clonotype came up a few times. This sequence joins TRBV20-1 and TRBJ2-3; D may be TRBD1 (5 bases). From germline, CDR1 is DFQATT and CDR2 SNEGSKA (reference sequence). V was cut by 5 bases and J by 4 bases, with 10 bases left in between. CDR3 length: 12 residues. The CDR3 coding sequence is TGCAGTGCTCGAAGCAGGGCAGATACGCAGTATTTT. Its protein is CSARSRADTQYF.

V is TRBV15 and J is TRBJ2-1; no clear D. The CDR3 is 14 residues long. The germline V gene encodes CDR1 LNHNV and CDR2 YYDKDF (reference sequence). The ends were cut back, 0 bases at V and 10 bases at J, with 13 bases in the middle. DNA for the CDR3: TGTGCCACCAGCAGAGATCGAGTTGTTGTCGAGCAGTTCTTC. Its translation is CATSRDRVVVEQFF.